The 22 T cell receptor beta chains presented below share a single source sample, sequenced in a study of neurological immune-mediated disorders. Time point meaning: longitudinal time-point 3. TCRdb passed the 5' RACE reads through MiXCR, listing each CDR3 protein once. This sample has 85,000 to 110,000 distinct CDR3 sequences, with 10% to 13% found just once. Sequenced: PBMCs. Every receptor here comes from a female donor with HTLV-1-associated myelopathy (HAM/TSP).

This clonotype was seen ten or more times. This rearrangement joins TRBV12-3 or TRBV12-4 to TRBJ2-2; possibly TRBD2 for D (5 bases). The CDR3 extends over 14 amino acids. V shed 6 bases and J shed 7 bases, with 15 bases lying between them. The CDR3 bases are TGTGCCAGCAGACCAACCGGGGTCGGCGGGGAGCTGTTTTTT. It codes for CASRPTGVGGELFF.

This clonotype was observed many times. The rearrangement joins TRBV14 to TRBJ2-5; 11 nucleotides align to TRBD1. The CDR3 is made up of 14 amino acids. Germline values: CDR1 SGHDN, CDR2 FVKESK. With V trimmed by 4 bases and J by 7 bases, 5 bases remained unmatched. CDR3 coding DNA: TGTGCCAGCAGCCCGGACAGGGGGCGGGTGACCCAGTACTTC. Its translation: CASSPDRGRVTQYF. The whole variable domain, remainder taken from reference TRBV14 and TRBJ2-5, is EAGVTQFPSHSVIEKGQTVTLRCDPISGHDNLYWYRRVMGKEIKFLLHFVKESKQDESGMPNNRFLAERTGGTYSTLKVQPAELEDSGVYFCASSPDRGRVTQYFGPGTRLLVL.

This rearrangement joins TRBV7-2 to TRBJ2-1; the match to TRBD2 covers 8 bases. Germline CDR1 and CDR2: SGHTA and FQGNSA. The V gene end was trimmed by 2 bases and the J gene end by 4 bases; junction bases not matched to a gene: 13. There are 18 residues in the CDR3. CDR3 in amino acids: CASSLRVGASGPYNEQFF. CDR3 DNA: TGTGCCAGCAGCTTACGAGTCGGAGCTAGCGGGCCTTACAATGAGCAGTTCTTC.

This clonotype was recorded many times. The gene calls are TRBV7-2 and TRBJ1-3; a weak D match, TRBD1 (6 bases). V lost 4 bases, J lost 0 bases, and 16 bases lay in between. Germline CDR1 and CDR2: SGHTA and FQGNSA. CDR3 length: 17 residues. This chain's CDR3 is CASSSSWGLSSGNTIYF. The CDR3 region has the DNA TGTGCCAGCAGCTCCTCATGGGGGCTGAGCTCTGGAAACACCATATATTTT.

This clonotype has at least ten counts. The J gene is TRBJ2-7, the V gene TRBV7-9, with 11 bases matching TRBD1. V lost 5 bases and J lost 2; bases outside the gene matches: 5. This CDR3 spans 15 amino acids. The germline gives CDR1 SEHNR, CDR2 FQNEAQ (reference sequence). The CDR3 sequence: CASSRDRGFPYEQYF. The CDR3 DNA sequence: TGTGCCAGCAGCCGGGACAGGGGGTTTCCCTACGAGCAGTACTTC.

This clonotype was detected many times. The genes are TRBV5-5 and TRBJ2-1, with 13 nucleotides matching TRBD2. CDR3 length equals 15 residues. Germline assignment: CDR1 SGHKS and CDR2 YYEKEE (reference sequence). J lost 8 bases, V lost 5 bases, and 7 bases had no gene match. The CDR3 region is CASRETSGGQDEQFF. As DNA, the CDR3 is TGTGCCAGCAGGGAGACTAGCGGGGGGCAGGATGAGCAGTTCTTC.

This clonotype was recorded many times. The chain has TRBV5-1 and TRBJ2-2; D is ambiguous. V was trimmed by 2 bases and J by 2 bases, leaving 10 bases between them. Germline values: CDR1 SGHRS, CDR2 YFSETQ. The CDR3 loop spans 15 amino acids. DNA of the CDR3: TGCGCCAGCAGCTTAGGTATCTCAAACACCGGGGAGCTGTTTTTT. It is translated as CASSLGISNTGELFF. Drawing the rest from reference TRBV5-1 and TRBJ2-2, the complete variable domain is KAGVTQTPRYLIKTRGQQVTLSCSPISGHRSVSWYQQTPGQGLQFLFEYFSETQRNKGNFPGRFSGRQFSNSRSEMNVSTLELGDSALYLCASSLGISNTGELFFGEGSRLTVL.

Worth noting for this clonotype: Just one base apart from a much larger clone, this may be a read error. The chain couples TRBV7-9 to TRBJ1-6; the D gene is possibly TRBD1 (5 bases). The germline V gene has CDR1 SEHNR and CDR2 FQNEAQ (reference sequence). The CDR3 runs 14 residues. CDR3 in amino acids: CANSFGTANSPLHF. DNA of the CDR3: TGTGCCAACAGCTTCGGGACGGCTAATTCACCCCTCCACTTT.

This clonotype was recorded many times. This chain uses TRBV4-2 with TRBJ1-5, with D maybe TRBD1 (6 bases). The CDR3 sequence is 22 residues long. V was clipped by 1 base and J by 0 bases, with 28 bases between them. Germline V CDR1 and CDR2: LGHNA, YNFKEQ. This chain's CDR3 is CASSQASPIRGYLSYSNQPQHF. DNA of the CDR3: TGTGCCAGCAGCCAAGCGAGCCCCATAAGGGGGTACTTATCTTATAGCAATCAGCCCCAGCATTTT.

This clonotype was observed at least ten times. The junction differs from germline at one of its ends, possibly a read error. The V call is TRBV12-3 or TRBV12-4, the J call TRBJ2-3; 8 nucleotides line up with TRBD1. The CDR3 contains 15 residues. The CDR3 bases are TGTGCCAGCAGCTTAGGACAGGGCTACGCAGATACGCAGTATTTT. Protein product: CASSLGQGYADTQYF.

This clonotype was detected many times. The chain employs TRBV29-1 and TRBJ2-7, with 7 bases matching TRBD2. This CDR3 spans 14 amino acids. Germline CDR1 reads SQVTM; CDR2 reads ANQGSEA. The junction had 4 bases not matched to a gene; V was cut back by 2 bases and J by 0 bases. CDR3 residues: CSVETGGSSYEQYF. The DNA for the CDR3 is TGCAGCGTTGAAACCGGGGGGAGCTCCTACGAGCAGTACTTC.

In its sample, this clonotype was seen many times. The CDR3, as DNA: TGTGCCAGCAGTGCCCGTTTGGGAGGTGGCCAGTACTTC. It encodes CASSARLGGGQYF. This sequence joins TRBV6-4 and TRBJ2-5, with D tentatively TRBD2 (6 bases). The CDR3 is 13 residues long. V lost 4 bases and J 10 bases, leaving 16 bases between the germline ends. Germline loops: CDR1 MRHNA, CDR2 SNTAGT.

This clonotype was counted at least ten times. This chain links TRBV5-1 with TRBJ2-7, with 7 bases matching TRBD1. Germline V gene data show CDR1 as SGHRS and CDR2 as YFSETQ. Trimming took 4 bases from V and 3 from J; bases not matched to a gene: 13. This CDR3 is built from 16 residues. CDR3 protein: CASSSLTRDSYYEQYF. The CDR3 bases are TGCGCCAGCAGCAGCCTAACCCGGGACAGCTACTACGAGCAGTACTTC.

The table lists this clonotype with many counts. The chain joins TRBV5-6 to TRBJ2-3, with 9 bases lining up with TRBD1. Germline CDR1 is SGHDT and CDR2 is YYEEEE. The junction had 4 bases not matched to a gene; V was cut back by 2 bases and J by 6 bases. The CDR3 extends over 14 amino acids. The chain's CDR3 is CASSFGDRADTQYF. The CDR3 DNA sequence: TGTGCCAGCAGCTTCGGGGACAGGGCGGATACGCAGTATTTT.

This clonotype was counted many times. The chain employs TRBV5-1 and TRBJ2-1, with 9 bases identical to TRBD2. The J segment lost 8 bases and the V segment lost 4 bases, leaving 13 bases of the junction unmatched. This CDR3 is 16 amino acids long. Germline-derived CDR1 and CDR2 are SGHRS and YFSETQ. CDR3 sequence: CASSPRRGGATDEQFF. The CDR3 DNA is TGCGCCAGCAGCCCAAGGCGCGGGGGGGCCACGGATGAGCAGTTCTTC.

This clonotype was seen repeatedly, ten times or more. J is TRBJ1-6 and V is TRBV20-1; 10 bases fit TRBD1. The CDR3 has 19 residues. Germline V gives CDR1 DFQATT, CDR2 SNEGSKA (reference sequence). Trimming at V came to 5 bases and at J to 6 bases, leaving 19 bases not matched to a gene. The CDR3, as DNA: TGCAGTGCTCCGATTTCCGGGACAGGGGCCGGGAGGGGTAATTCACCCCTCCACTTT. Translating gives CSAPISGTGAGRGNSPLHF.

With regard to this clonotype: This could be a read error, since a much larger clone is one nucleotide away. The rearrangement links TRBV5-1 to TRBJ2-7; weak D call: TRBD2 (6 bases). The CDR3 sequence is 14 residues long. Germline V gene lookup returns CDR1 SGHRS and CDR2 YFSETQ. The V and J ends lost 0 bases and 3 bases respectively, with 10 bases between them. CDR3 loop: CASSLGGGDYEQYF. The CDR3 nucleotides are TGCGCCAGCAGCTTGGGTGGCGGGGACTACGAGCAGTACTTC.

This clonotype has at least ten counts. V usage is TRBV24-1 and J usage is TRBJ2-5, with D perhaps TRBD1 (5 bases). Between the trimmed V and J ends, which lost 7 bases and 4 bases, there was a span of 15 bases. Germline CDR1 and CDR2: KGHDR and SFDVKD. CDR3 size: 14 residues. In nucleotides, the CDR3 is TGTGCCACCAGCGGTCAGGGTTTGAGAGAGACCCAGTACTTC. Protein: CATSGQGLRETQYF.

CDR3 nucleotide sequence: TGCAGCATAGGCCACGAGCAGTACTTC. Protein sequence: CSIGHEQYF. The J gene is TRBJ2-7, the V gene TRBV20-1; D not resolved. Looked up from germline, CDR1 is DFQATT and CDR2 is SNEGSKA (reference sequence). The CDR3 contains 9 residues.

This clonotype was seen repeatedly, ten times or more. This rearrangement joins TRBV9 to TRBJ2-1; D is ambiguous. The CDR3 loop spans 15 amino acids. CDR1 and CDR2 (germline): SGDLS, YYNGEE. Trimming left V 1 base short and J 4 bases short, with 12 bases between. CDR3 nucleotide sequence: TGTGCCAGCAGCGTAACCGGAAACTATTACAATGAGCAGTTCTTC. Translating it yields CASSVTGNYYNEQFF.

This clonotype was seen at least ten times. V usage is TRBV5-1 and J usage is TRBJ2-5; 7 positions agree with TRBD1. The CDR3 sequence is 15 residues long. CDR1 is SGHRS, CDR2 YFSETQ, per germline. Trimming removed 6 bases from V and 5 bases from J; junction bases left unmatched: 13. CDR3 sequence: CASNTRTGASETQYF. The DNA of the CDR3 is TGCGCCAGCAACACAAGAACAGGGGCCTCGGAGACCCAGTACTTC.

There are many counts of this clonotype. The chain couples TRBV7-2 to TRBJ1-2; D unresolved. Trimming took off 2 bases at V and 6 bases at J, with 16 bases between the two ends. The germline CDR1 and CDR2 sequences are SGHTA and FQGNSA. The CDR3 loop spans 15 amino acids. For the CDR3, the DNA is TGTGCCAGCAGCTTAACCCCCGGGAATTTGGATGGCTACACCTTC. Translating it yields CASSLTPGNLDGYTF.